The 18 T cell receptor beta chains below come from one sample, sequenced in a study of a mutant IDH1 vaccine in newly diagnosed glioma. Their antigens remain unidentified. Generated by immunoSEQ multiplex PCR, the TCRdb table keeps only in-frame clones and is missing some. This sample has about 94,000 clones; roughly 89% occur once, and the top ten carry around 0.73%. Time point noted: week 47, end of study. Each vaccine dose was 300 ug of mutant IDH1 20-mer peptide, with topical imiquimod. This material consisted of PBMCs, taken from a glioma patient whose treatment included an IDH1 peptide vaccine. These receptor sequences come from a woman aged 50 to 65 with glioma.

J is TRBJ1-2 and V is TRBV30; no definite D call. The CDR3 consists of 14 residues. V dropped 0 bases and J dropped 5 bases, with 13 bases sitting between them. Per germline, CDR1 GTSNPN and CDR2 SVGIG (reference sequence). The CDR3 region is CAWSVMGFKYGYTF. The DNA for the CDR3 is TGTGCCTGGAGTGTAATGGGCTTCAAATATGGCTACACCTTC.

This chain links TRBV27 with TRBJ2-1, with D possibly TRBD1 on 6 matching bases. Germline CDR1 is MNHEY and CDR2 is SMNVEV (reference sequence). CDR3 length: 17 amino acids. V shed 4 bases and J shed 0 bases, with 16 bases lying between them. This CDR3 reads CASSWSTGWGSYNEQFF. In nucleotides, the CDR3 is TGTGCCAGCAGTTGGTCTACAGGGTGGGGCTCCTACAATGAGCAGTTCTTC.

V gene TRBV5-5 combines with J gene TRBJ2-3; 10 bases match TRBD2. CDR1 SGHKS and CDR2 YYEKEE come from the germline V gene (reference sequence). The CDR3 is made up of 17 amino acids. V shed 5 bases and J 4 bases; nucleotides not matched to a gene: 13. This CDR3 is CASRSGPSGSYADTQYF. Here the CDR3 DNA reads TGTGCCAGCAGGTCAGGCCCTAGCGGGAGTTACGCAGATACGCAGTATTTT.

The rearrangement uses TRBV10-2 and TRBJ2-3; D remains ambiguous. The CDR3 covers 12 residues. The germline CDR1 and CDR2 sequences are WSHSY and SAAADI. V lost 4 bases and J lost 0, with 2 bases in between. The CDR3 DNA sequence: TGCGCCAGCAGTGCTAGCACAGATACGCAGTATTTT. Encoded protein: CASSASTDTQYF.

Comment on this clone: At one end, the junction sequence differs from germline, possibly due to a read error. V is TRBV10-1 and J is TRBJ2-7; 11 bases agree with TRBD2. The V gene's germline CDR1 is WNHNN and CDR2 SYGVQD (reference sequence). The CDR3 contains 16 residues. The CDR3 DNA follows: TGCGCCAGCGGTGAGCGTCTAGCGGGAGGAATCCACGAGCAGTACTTC. Its protein is CASGERLAGGIHEQYF.

The chain's CDR3 is CASSRSLAGAGELFF. CDR3 nucleotides: TGTGCCAGCAGCCGGTCTTTAGCGGGAGCCGGGGAGCTGTTTTTT. This sequence joins TRBV7-2 and TRBJ2-2, with 9 bases identical to TRBD2. The CDR3 contains 15 residues. V trimming: 5 bases; J trimming: 6 bases; junction bases outside the gene matches: 7. Germline V gene data show CDR1 as SGHTA and CDR2 as FQGNSA.

CDR3 loop: CAWSVSGSPLHF. In DNA form, the CDR3 reads TGTGCCTGGAGTGTGTCGGGATCACCCCTCCACTTT. J is TRBJ1-6 and V is TRBV30, with no clear D. V lost 0 bases and J 10 bases, leaving 7 bases between the germline ends. This CDR3 has 12 residues. Germline CDR1 and CDR2: GTSNPN and SVGIG (reference sequence).

In DNA, the CDR3 is TGTGCCAGCAGCTTAAACGAGACCCAGTACTTC. Translating gives CASSLNETQYF. The genes are TRBV7-3 and TRBJ2-5; the D is unclear. The CDR3 length is 11 residues. Trimming cost V 1 base and J 5 bases, with 2 bases left between them. Looked up from germline, CDR1 is SGHTA and CDR2 is FQGTGA.

This clone was picked up one time. The chain combines TRBV4-2 with TRBJ2-7, with 7 bases lining up with TRBD2. Germline CDR1 and CDR2: LGHNA and YNFKEQ. Trimming took 0 bases from V and 2 from J; bases not matched to a gene: 7. This CDR3 is built from 16 residues. CDR3 in DNA: TGTGCCAGCAGCCAAGAGGAGGGAGGGAGGACCTACGAGCAGTACTTC. This gives the protein CASSQEEGGRTYEQYF.

This chain connects TRBV6-5 to TRBJ2-7; maybe TRBD2 (6 bases). The CDR3 consists of 14 residues. V shed 3 bases and J shed 2 bases, with 11 bases lying between them. In germline, CDR1 is MNHEY, CDR2 SVGAGI. CDR3 residues: CASSYRDSAYEQYF. The CDR3 DNA reads TGTGCCAGCAGTTATAGGGACTCGGCCTACGAGCAGTACTTC.

V is TRBV5-4 and J is TRBJ2-1, with D possibly matching TRBD2 (5 bases). In germline, CDR1 is SGHNT, CDR2 YYREEE (reference sequence). CDR3 length equals 16 residues. V lost 3 bases and J 2 bases, leaving 15 bases between the germline ends. Here the CDR3 reads CASSSLGALTYNEQFF. CDR3 in DNA: TGTGCCAGCAGCTCCTTGGGAGCCCTCACCTACAATGAGCAGTTCTTC.

This chain joins TRBV12-5 and TRBJ2-7; unclear D gene. Trimming took off 3 bases at V and 2 bases at J, with 11 bases between the two ends. The CDR3 totals 14 residues. In germline, CDR1 is LGHNT, CDR2 FRNRAP. For the CDR3, the DNA is TGTGCTAGTGGTTTCGTGGTGGGTCCCTACGAGCAGTACTTC. Translated, it gives CASGFVVGPYEQYF. Drawing the rest from reference TRBV12-5 and TRBJ2-7, the complete variable domain is DARVTQTPRHKVTEMGQEVTMRCQPILGHNTVFWYRQTMMQGLELLAYFRNRAPLDDSGMPKDRFSAEMPDATLATLKIQPSEPRDSAVYFCASGFVVGPYEQYFGPGTRLTVT.

As DNA, the CDR3 is TGTGCCAGCAGTCCCCGACAGGGGGCCTACAATGAGCAGTTCTTC. Translating it yields CASSPRQGAYNEQFF. The chain carries TRBV2 and TRBJ2-1; 9 nucleotides line up with TRBD1. The trim removed 5 bases at V and 2 bases at J, leaving 4 bases unmatched. In germline, CDR1 is SNHLY, CDR2 FYNNEI. The CDR3 is made up of 15 amino acids.

V usage is TRBV5-5 and J usage is TRBJ2-5, with TRBD2 matching 12 bases. V trimming: 1 base; J trimming: 5 bases; junction bases outside the gene matches: 12. The germline V gene encodes CDR1 SGHKS and CDR2 YYEKEE (reference sequence). The CDR3 length is 18 residues. DNA for the CDR3: TGTGCCAGCAGCTTGCGGGGACTAGCGGGCCCCAGTAAGGAGACCCAGTACTTC. Its protein is CASSLRGLAGPSKETQYF. Full variable domain (rest looked up from reference TRBV5-5 and TRBJ2-5): DAGVTQSPTHLIKTRGQQVTLRCSPISGHKSVSWYQQVLGQGPQFIFQYYEKEERGRGNFPDRFSARQFPNYSSELNVNALLLGDSALYLCASSLRGLAGPSKETQYFGPGTRLLVL.

The chain is built from TRBV28 and TRBJ2-2; 10 nucleotides line up with TRBD2. The V gene end was trimmed by 6 bases and the J gene end by 8 bases; junction bases not matched to a gene: 15. Germline V gene lookup returns CDR1 MDHEN and CDR2 SYDVKM. The CDR3 is made up of 17 amino acids. The CDR3 DNA reads TGTGCCAGCAGACATTGGGTTAGCGGGGGGCCAGGAGGGGAGCTGTTTTTT. Protein product: CASRHWVSGGPGGELFF.

J is TRBJ2-6 and V is TRBV7-8; D possibly corresponds to TRBD2 (5 bases). V lost 1 base to trimming and J lost 1 base, with 14 bases between them. The length of the CDR3 is 18 residues. CDR1 and CDR2 (germline): SGHVS, FQNEAQ. The CDR3 sequence: CASSLGGNPGSGANVLTF. CDR3 DNA: TGTGCCAGCAGCTTAGGGGGAAATCCGGGGTCTGGGGCCAACGTCCTGACTTTC.

This sequence joins TRBV15 and TRBJ2-7; TRBD1 matches at 10 bases. The ends lost 5 bases at V and 5 bases at J; junction bases unmatched: 9. The length of the CDR3 is 15 residues. The germline V gene has CDR1 LNHNV and CDR2 YYDKDF (reference sequence). The CDR3 reads CATSGDRGRLDEQYF. CDR3 coding DNA: TGTGCCACCAGCGGCGACAGGGGGCGCTTGGACGAGCAGTACTTC.

The chain links TRBV28 to TRBJ1-5; a weak D match, TRBD1 (5 bases). The CDR3 runs to 17 residues. Looked up from germline, CDR1 is MDHEN and CDR2 is SYDVKM. Trimming shortened V by 6 bases and J by 0 bases, and 18 bases separated the two germline ends. CDR3 nucleotide sequence: TGTGCCAGCAGACCACTACGACAGTCGATTAGCAATCAGCCCCAGCATTTT. Amino acids: CASRPLRQSISNQPQHF. Variable domain in full (rest from reference TRBV28 and TRBJ1-5): DVKVTQSSRYLVKRTGEKVFLECVQDMDHENMFWYRQDPGLGLRLIYFSYDVKMKEKGDIPEGYSVSREKKERFSLILESASTNQTSMYLCASRPLRQSISNQPQHFGDGTRLSIL.